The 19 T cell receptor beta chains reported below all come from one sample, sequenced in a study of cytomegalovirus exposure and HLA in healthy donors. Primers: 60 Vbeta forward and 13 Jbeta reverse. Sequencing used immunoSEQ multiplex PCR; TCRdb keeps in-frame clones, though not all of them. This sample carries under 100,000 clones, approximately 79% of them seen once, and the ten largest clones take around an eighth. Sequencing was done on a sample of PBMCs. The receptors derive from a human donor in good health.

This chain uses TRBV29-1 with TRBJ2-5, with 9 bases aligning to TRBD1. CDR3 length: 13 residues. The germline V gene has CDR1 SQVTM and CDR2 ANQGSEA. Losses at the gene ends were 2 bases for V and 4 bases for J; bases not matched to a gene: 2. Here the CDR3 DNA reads TGCAGCGTTGAACAGGACAGGGGAGAGACCCAGTACTTC. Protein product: CSVEQDRGETQYF. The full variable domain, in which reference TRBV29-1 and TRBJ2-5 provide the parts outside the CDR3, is SAVISQKPSRDICQRGTSLTIQCQVDSQVTMMFWYRQQPGQSLTLIATANQGSEATYESGFVIDKFPISRPNLTFSTLTVSNMSPEDSSIYLCSVEQDRGETQYFGPGTRLLVL.

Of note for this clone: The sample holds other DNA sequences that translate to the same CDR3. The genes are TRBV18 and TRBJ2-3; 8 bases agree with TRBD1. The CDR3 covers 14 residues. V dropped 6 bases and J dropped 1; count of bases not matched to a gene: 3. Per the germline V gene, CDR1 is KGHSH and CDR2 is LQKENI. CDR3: CASSPDRGTDTQYF. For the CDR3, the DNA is TGTGCCAGCTCTCCGGACAGGGGCACAGATACGCAGTATTTT.

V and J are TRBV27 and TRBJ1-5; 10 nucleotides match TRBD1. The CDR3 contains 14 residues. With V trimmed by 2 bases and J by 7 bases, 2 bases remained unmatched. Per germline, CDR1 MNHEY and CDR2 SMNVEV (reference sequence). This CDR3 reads CASSLGQGGQPQHF. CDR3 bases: TGTGCCAGCAGTTTAGGACAGGGGGGGCAGCCCCAGCATTTT.

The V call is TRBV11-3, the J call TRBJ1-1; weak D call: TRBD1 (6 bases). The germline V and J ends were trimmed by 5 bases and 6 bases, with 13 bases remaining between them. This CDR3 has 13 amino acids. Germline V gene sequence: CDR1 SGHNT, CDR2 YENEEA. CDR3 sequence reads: CASSRDTNSEAFF. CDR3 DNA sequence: TGTGCCAGCAGCCGGGACACCAACTCTGAAGCTTTCTTT.

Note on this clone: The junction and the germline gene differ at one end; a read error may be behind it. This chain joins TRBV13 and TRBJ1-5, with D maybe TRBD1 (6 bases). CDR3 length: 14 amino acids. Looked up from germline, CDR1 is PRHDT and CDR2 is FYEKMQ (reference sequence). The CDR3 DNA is TGTGCCAGCAGCGTAGGACAGTCCAATCAGCCCCAGCATTTT. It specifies CASSVGQSNQPQHF. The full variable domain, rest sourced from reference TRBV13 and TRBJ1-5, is AAGVIQSPRHLIKEKRETATLKCYPIPRHDTVYWYQQGPGQDPQFLISFYEKMQSDKGSIPDRFSAQQFSDYHSELNMSSLELGDSALYFCASSVGQSNQPQHFGDGTRLSIL.

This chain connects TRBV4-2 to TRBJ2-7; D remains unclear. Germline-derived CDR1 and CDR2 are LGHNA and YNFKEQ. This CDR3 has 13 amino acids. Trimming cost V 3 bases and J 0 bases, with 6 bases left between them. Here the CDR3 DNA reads TGTGCCAGCAGCCAGACAAGCTCCTACGAGCAGTACTTC. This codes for CASSQTSSYEQYF.

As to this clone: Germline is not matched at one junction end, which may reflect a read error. CDR3 bases: TGTGCCTGGAGTGGGACAGACTATCAGCCCCAGAATTTT. Protein: CAWSGTDYQPQNF. The chain is built from TRBV30 and TRBJ1-5; D possibly corresponds to TRBD1 (6 bases). Germline-derived CDR1 and CDR2 are GTSNPN and SVGIG (reference sequence). CDR3 size: 13 residues.

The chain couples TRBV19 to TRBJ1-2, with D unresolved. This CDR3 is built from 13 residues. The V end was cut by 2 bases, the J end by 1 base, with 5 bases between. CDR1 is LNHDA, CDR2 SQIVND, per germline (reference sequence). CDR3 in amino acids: CASSINSNYGYTF. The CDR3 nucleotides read TGTGCCAGTAGTATAAACAGTAACTATGGCTACACCTTC.

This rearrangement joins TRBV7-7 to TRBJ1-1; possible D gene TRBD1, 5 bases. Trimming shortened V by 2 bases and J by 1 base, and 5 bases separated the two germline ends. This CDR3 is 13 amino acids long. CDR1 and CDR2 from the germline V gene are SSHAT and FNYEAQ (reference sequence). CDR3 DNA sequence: TGTGCCAGCAGCTTAAGGGGGAACACTGAAGCTTTCTTT. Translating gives CASSLRGNTEAFF.

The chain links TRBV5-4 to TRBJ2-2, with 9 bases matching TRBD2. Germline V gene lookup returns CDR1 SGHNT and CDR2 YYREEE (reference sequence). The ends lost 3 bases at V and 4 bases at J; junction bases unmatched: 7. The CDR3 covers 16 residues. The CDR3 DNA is TGTGCCAGCAGCTCCGGGACTAGCCGAAGCACCGGGGAGCTGTTTTTT. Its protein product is CASSSGTSRSTGELFF.

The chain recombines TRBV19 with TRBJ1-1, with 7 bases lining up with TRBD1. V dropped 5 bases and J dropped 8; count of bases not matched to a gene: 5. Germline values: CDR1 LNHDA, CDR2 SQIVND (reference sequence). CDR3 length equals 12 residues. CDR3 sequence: CASSSRTGEAFF. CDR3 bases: TGTGCCAGTAGTTCCCGGACAGGCGAAGCTTTCTTT.

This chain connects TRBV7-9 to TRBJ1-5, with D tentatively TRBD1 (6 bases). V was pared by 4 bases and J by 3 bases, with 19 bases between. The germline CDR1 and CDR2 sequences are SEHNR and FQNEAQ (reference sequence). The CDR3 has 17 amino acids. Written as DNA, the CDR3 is TGTGCCAGCAGCTCCACCACACAGGGTTCGTACAATCAGCCCCAGCATTTT. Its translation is CASSSTTQGSYNQPQHF.

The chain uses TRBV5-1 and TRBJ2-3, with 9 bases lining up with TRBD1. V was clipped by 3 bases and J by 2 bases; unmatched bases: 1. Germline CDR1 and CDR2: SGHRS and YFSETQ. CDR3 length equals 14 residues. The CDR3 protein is CASSWDRATDTQYF. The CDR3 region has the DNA TGCGCCAGCAGCTGGGACAGGGCCACAGATACGCAGTATTTT.

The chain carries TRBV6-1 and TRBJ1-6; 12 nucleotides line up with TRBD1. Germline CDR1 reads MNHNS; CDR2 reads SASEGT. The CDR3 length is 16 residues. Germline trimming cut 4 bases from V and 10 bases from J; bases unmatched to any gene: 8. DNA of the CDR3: TGTGCCAGCAGTGCCGGGACAGGGGGCGCTGGGTCACCCCTCCACTTT. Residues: CASSAGTGGAGSPLHF.

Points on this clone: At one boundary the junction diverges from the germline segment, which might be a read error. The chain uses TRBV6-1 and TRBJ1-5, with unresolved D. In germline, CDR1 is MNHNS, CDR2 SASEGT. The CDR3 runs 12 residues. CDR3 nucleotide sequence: TGTGCCAGCAGGAGGCCCGATCAGCCCCAGAATTTT. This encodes CASRRPDQPQNF.

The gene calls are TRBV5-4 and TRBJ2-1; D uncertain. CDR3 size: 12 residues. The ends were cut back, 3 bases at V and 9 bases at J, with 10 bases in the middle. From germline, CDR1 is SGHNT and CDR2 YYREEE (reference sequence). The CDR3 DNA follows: TGTGCCAGCAGCTCGAAGGCTAGTGAGCAGTTCTTC. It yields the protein CASSSKASEQFF.

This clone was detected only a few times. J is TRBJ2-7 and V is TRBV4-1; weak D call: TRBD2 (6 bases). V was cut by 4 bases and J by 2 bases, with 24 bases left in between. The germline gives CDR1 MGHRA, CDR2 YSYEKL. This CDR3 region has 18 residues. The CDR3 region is CASSPGPQTSLNPYEQYF. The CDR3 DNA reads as TGCGCCAGCAGCCCCGGACCCCAGACTAGTCTGAATCCCTACGAGCAGTACTTC.

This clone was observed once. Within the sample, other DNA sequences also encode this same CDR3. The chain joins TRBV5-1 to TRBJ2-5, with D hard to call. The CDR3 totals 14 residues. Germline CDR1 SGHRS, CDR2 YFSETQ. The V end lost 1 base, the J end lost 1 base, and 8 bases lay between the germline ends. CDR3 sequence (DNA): TGCGCCAGCAGCTTGAGGCAGGCCCAAGAGACCCAGTACTTC. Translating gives CASSLRQAQETQYF.

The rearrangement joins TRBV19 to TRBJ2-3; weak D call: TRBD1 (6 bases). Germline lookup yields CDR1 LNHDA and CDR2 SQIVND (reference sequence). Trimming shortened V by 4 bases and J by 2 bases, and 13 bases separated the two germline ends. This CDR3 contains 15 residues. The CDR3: CASSTQGFNTDTQYF. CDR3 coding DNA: TGTGCCAGTAGTACACAGGGATTCAACACAGATACGCAGTATTTT.